This TCR beta chain was sequenced during a study of CD8+CD57+ T cells in acquired aplastic anemia. The wider study: Mean yield of DNA from sorted CD4+ and CD8+ cells was roughly 3.2 ug.

The CDR3 covers 12 residues. The germline V gene has CDR1 MNHEY and CDR2 SVGAGI. V gave up 5 bases and J gave up 4 bases, with 8 bases separating them. Sequenced patients had shown CD8+CD57+ cell expansion by flow cytometry. This clonotype was seen at least ten times. Template material for TCR beta VDJ and CDR3 profiling consisted of genomic DNA. TCRdb fed the reads into MiXCR, producing one record per CDR3 protein. The sample consists of hundreds of thousands of distinct CDR3 sequences, 45% to 65% of them appearing once. The sample taken for sequencing was sorted CD4+, CD8+, or CD8+CD57+ T cells (not recorded which) from PBMCs. The source is a human donor with aplastic anemia. This chain connects TRBV6-5 to TRBJ1-2; D remains ambiguous. In DNA, the CDR3 is TGTGCCAGCAGTCGAACTTCCTATGGCTACACCTTC. Its translation is CASSRTSYGYTF.